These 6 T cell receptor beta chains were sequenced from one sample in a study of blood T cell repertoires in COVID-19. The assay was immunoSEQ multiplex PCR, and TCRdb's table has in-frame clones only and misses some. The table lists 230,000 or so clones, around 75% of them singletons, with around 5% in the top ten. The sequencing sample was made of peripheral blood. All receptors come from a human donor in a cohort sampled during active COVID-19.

This CDR3 reads CASSPSTGRVYGYTF. In DNA, the CDR3 is TGTGCCAGCTCCCCAAGTACCGGGAGAGTCTATGGCTACACCTTC. This rearrangement joins TRBV18 to TRBJ1-2; D uncertain. CDR1 KGHSH and CDR2 LQKENI come from the germline V gene. The CDR3 length is 15 residues. V was trimmed by 6 bases and J by 4 bases, leaving 18 bases between them.

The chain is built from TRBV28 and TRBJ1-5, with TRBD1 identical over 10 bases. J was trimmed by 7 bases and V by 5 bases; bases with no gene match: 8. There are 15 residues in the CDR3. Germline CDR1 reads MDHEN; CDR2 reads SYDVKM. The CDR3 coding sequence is TGTGCCAGCAGTCCGGTGACAGGGGGCGTCCAGCCCCAGCATTTT. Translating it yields CASSPVTGGVQPQHF.

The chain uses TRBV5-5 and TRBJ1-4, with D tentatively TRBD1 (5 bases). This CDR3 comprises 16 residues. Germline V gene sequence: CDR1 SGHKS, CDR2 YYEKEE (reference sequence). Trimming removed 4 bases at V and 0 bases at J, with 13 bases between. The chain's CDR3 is CASSKGQTATNEKLFF. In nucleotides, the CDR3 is TGTGCCAGCAGCAAAGGACAAACTGCAACTAATGAAAAACTGTTTTTT.

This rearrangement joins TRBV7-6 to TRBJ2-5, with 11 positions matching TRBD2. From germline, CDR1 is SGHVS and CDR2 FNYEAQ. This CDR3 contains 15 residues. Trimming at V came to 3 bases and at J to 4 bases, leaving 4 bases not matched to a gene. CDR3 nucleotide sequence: TGTGCCAGCAGCTTCCTTAGCGGGAGGGCAGAGACCCAGTACTTC. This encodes CASSFLSGRAETQYF. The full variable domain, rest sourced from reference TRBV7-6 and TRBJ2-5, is GAGVSQSPRYKVTKRGQDVALRCDPISGHVSLYWYRQALGQGPEFLTYFNYEAQQDKSGLPNDRFSAERPEGSISTLTIQRTEQRDSAMYRCASSFLSGRAETQYFGPGTRLLVL.

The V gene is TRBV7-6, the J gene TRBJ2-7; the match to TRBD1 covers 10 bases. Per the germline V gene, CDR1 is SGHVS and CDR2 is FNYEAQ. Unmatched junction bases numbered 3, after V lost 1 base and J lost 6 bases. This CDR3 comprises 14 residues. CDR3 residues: CASSLGTGGSEQYF. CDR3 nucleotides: TGTGCCAGCAGCTTAGGGACAGGGGGGTCCGAGCAGTACTTC.

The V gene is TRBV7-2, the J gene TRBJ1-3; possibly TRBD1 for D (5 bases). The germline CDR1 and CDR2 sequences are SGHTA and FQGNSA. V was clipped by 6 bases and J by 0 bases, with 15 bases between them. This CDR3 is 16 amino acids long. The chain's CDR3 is CASSFVGGSSGNTIYF. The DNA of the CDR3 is TGTGCCAGCAGTTTCGTCGGGGGGTCCTCTGGAAACACCATATATTTT.